The 16 T cell receptor beta chains listed next were all sequenced from one sample in a study of identical twins. TCRdb redid the calling of the 5' RACE reads with MiXCR, one entry per CDR3 protein. The table records hundreds of thousands of distinct CDR3 sequences, around 6.9% of them present only once. These data also formed part of another study, on yellow fever vaccine responses in identical twins.

Sample: memory (CD45RO+) T cells sorted from blood. Receptor source: a woman aged 18-29 years in good health.

This clonotype was counted between two and nine times. This sequence joins TRBV7-9 and TRBJ1-1; D gene ambiguous. Trimming took 5 bases from V and 7 from J, leaving 14 bases between them. This CDR3 has 13 amino acids. Looked up from germline, CDR1 is SEHNR and CDR2 is FQNEAQ (reference sequence). The CDR3 sequence: CASSKTGGIEAFF. The CDR3 DNA reads as TGTGCCAGCAGCAAGACCGGAGGGATTGAAGCTTTCTTT.

The table lists this clonotype with a few counts. DNA of the CDR3: TGCGCCAGCAGCTTTGGGGGGACAGCTGGGGCCAACGTCCTGACTTTC. Amino acid sequence: CASSFGGTAGANVLTF. The chain has TRBV5-1 and TRBJ2-6, with D perhaps matching TRBD1 (7 bases). Germline CDR1 and CDR2: SGHRS and YFSETQ. V shed 2 bases and J shed 2 bases, with 11 bases lying between them. The CDR3 consists of 16 residues.

The table lists this clonotype with many counts. The V and J genes are TRBV3-1 and TRBJ2-6; D remains unclear. The germline CDR1 and CDR2 sequences are LGHDT and YNNKEL (reference sequence). The germline V and J ends were trimmed by 0 bases and 0 bases, with 12 bases remaining between them. CDR3 size: 18 residues. For the CDR3, the DNA is TGTGCCAGCAGCCAAGACACGGGCCCCAGCTCTGGGGCCAACGTCCTGACTTTC. As protein: CASSQDTGPSSGANVLTF. The full variable domain, in which reference TRBV3-1 and TRBJ2-6 provide the parts outside the CDR3, is DTAVSQTPKYLVTQMGNDKSIKCEQNLGHDTMYWYKQDSKKFLKIMFSYNNKELIINETVPNRFSPKSPDKAHLNLHINSLELGDSAVYFCASSQDTGPSSGANVLTFGAGSRLTVL.

This sequence joins TRBV7-2 and TRBJ1-4; D is perhaps TRBD1 (6 bases). CDR1 is SGHTA and CDR2 is FQGNSA in the germline V gene. Trimming stripped 7 bases from V and 5 bases from J, with 17 bases between. This CDR3 contains 15 residues. The CDR3 coding sequence is TGTGCCAGCACCCCTACCGGGACACCGAATGAAAAACTGTTTTTT. Its translation: CASTPTGTPNEKLFF.

Many counts were recorded for this clonotype. The chain joins TRBV29-1 to TRBJ2-2; a weak D match, TRBD1 (6 bases). V was pared by 4 bases and J by 5 bases, with 17 bases between. The CDR3 length is 15 residues. Per germline, CDR1 SQVTM and CDR2 ANQGSEA. The DNA of the CDR3 is TGCAGCGTTGGTATTCCGGACAGACGGACCGGGGAGCTGTTTTTT. It encodes CSVGIPDRRTGELFF.

The chain employs TRBV21-1 and TRBJ2-2; TRBD1 was called by the table and not checked on the DNA. TRBV21-1 is termed a pseudogene. This CDR3 spans 14 amino acids. The CDR3 nucleotides read TGTGCCAGCAGCAACGGGGCATACACCGGGGAGCTGTTTTTT. Protein sequence: CASSNGAYTGELFF.

About this clonotype itself: At one end, the junction sequence differs from germline, possibly due to a read error. V usage is TRBV12-3 or TRBV12-4 and J usage is TRBJ2-1, with 12 bases that match TRBD2. The CDR3 totals 14 residues. CDR3 protein: CASRLAGGRDERFF. CDR3 in DNA: TGTGCCAGCAGACTAGCGGGAGGTAGGGATGAGCGGTTCTTC.

Many counts were recorded for this clonotype. This chain links TRBV7-9 with TRBJ2-7; a possible D gene is TRBD1 (6 bases). Germline loops: CDR1 SEHNR, CDR2 FQNEAQ (reference sequence). Deletions cut 5 bases from V and 0 bases from J, with 11 bases between. This CDR3 comprises 14 residues. This chain's CDR3 is CASSLQGSSYEQYF. Written as DNA, the CDR3 is TGTGCCAGCAGCCTTCAGGGGTCCTCCTACGAGCAGTACTTC.

This clonotype was seen at least ten times. The CDR3 is CASSAGTGGLGGANVLTF. The CDR3 DNA reads as TGCGCCAGCAGCGCCGGGACAGGGGGCTTGGGTGGGGCCAACGTCCTGACTTTC. This chain uses TRBV5-1 with TRBJ2-6; 12 bases are shared with TRBD1. This CDR3 spans 18 amino acids. CDR1 is SGHRS and CDR2 is YFSETQ in the germline V gene. After removal of 4 bases from V and 3 bases from J, the junction contained 8 bases not matched to a gene.

This chain connects TRBV5-1 to TRBJ2-2; maybe TRBD1 (5 bases). This CDR3 comprises 15 residues. The V gene lost 9 bases and the J gene lost 1 base, with 16 bases spanning the gap. Germline loops: CDR1 SGHRS, CDR2 YFSETQ. CDR3 nucleotide sequence: TGCGCCACCGCTCCCTCCGACAGGAACACCGGGGAGCTGTTTTTT. It encodes CATAPSDRNTGELFF.

The J gene is TRBJ2-7, the V gene TRBV20-1, with D possibly TRBD2 on 6 matching bases. CDR1 DFQATT and CDR2 SNEGSKA come from the germline V gene (reference sequence). V lost 0 bases and J 4 bases, leaving 19 bases between the germline ends. This CDR3 region has 16 residues. The CDR3 here is CSARDRLGLPIYEQYF. In nucleotides, the CDR3 is TGCAGTGCTAGAGATAGACTGGGACTCCCCATTTACGAGCAGTACTTC.

This clonotype was recorded many times. The J gene is TRBJ2-7, the V gene TRBV7-2; D remains unclear. Germline V CDR1 and CDR2: SGHTA, FQGNSA. The CDR3 consists of 13 residues. V shed 6 bases and J shed 3 bases, with 12 bases lying between them. DNA for the CDR3: TGTGCCAGCAGTTACGGACCTATCTACGAGCAGTACTTC. Its protein product is CASSYGPIYEQYF.

This clonotype was seen many times. The chain couples TRBV11-2 to TRBJ2-1; TRBD2 might be the D (5 bases). This CDR3 region has 15 residues. Germline V gives CDR1 SGHAT, CDR2 FQNNGV. V gave up 0 bases and J gave up 6 bases, with 12 bases separating them. Written as DNA, the CDR3 is TGTGCCAGCAGCTTAGAAGGTAGGGCGGGCAATGAGCAGTTCTTC. It codes for CASSLEGRAGNEQFF.

This clonotype has a count of ten or more. The gene calls are TRBV29-1 and TRBJ2-7; 8 bases fit TRBD1. Germline CDR1 is SQVTM and CDR2 is ANQGSEA. The V segment lost 6 bases and the J segment 2 bases; nucleotides outside the gene matches: 6. The CDR3 is 13 amino acids. This CDR3 is CSVGDRFTYEQYF. CDR3 in DNA: TGCAGCGTGGGGGACAGGTTCACCTACGAGCAGTACTTC.

This clonotype was counted only a few times. J is TRBJ1-3 and V is TRBV6-2 or TRBV6-3; D remains unclear. The germline V gene encodes CDR1 MNHEY and CDR2 SVGEGT. CDR3 length: 15 residues. V lost 6 bases, J lost 0 bases, and 12 bases lay in between. DNA of the CDR3: TGTGCCAGCAGGGCGACGGACTCCTCTGGAAACACCATATATTTT. Protein product: CASRATDSSGNTIYF.

There are a few counts of this clonotype. The CDR3 loop reads CASSIGWTSFTGELFF. The CDR3 coding sequence is TGTGCCAGTAGTATTGGGTGGACTAGCTTCACCGGGGAGCTGTTTTTT. The V and J genes are TRBV19 and TRBJ2-2, with 8 positions matching TRBD2. The CDR3 is made up of 16 amino acids. CDR1 is LNHDA, CDR2 SQIVND, per germline (reference sequence). The V and J ends lost 3 bases and 4 bases, in that order; junction bases with no gene match: 7. The full variable domain, with the rest looked up from reference TRBV19 and TRBJ2-2, is DGGITQSPKYLFRKEGQNVTLSCEQNLNHDAMYWYRQDPGQGLRLIYYSQIVNDFQKGDIAEGYSVSREKKESFPLTVTSAQKNPTAFYLCASSIGWTSFTGELFFGEGSRLTVL.